This is a list of T cell receptor beta chains from one sample in a study of shared clonotypes between healthy human individuals. The protocol was immunoSEQ multiplex PCR, while the TCRdb copy is restricted to in-frame clones and leaves out a portion. Of some 550,000 clones in the sample, 95% to 98% were seen once. The source material was naive CD4+ T cells sorted from blood. The origin of the receptors is a woman in her twenties or thirties in good health. CDR3s leave out the opening cysteine and the closing phenylalanine or tryptophan. Each record gives: J gene, D gene, V gene, CDR3 protein. The D gene is left open where the match is weak.

j_gene: TRBJ1-5; d_gene: -; v_gene: TRBV28; CDR3aa: ASSLSFPSNQPQH
j_gene: TRBJ2-7; d_gene: -; v_gene: TRBV5-4; CDR3aa: ASSLIGNEQY
j_gene: TRBJ1-1; d_gene: -; v_gene: TRBV7-9; CDR3aa: ASSFGRDTEAF
j_gene: TRBJ1-5; d_gene: -; v_gene: TRBV6-1; CDR3aa: ASSELFSNQPQH
j_gene: -; d_gene: -; v_gene: TRBV27; CDR3aa: ASSRDVSYEQY
j_gene: TRBJ1-2; d_gene: TRBD1; v_gene: TRBV18; CDR3aa: ASSPPDRGHGYT
j_gene: TRBJ1-5; d_gene: -; v_gene: TRBV6-5; CDR3aa: ASRPDGSLHQPQH
j_gene: TRBJ1-1; d_gene: -; v_gene: TRBV6-1; CDR3aa: ASSPGRMNTEAF
j_gene: TRBJ2-4; d_gene: TRBD1; v_gene: TRBV6-6; CDR3aa: ASNRQGEKNIQY
j_gene: TRBJ2-5; d_gene: -; v_gene: TRBV6-6; CDR3aa: ASSFPGETQY
j_gene: TRBJ2-7; d_gene: -; v_gene: TRBV28; CDR3aa: ASRPLGELYEQY
j_gene: TRBJ2-7; d_gene: -; v_gene: TRBV7-9; CDR3aa: ASSFEPGTQRVEQY
j_gene: TRBJ2-1; d_gene: TRBD2; v_gene: TRBV9; CDR3aa: ASSATSGSSRSEQF
j_gene: TRBJ1-4; d_gene: -; v_gene: TRBV6-5; CDR3aa: ASRQGFSNEKLF
j_gene: TRBJ2-7; d_gene: -; v_gene: TRBV19; CDR3aa: ASSTRTDPLYEQY
j_gene: TRBJ1-4; d_gene: -; v_gene: TRBV14; CDR3aa: ASSPGRTVNEKLF
j_gene: TRBJ2-5; d_gene: -; v_gene: TRBV6-5; CDR3aa: ASSMTFLGQETQY
j_gene: TRBJ1-2; d_gene: -; v_gene: TRBV6-1; CDR3aa: ASSLDSPDLYGYT
j_gene: TRBJ2-7; d_gene: -; v_gene: TRBV7-2; CDR3aa: ASSLRGTYEQY
j_gene: TRBJ1-6; d_gene: TRBD1; v_gene: TRBV6-1; CDR3aa: ASSARDRPNSPLH
j_gene: TRBJ1-1; d_gene: -; v_gene: TRBV6-5; CDR3aa: ATADRNTEAF
j_gene: TRBJ1-2; d_gene: -; v_gene: TRBV27; CDR3aa: ASSLRGGYGYT
j_gene: TRBJ2-2; d_gene: TRBD2; v_gene: TRBV11-2; CDR3aa: ASSLLAGGMAGELF
j_gene: TRBJ1-4; d_gene: TRBD1; v_gene: TRBV7-8; CDR3aa: ASSSHRDSLNEKLF
j_gene: TRBJ2-1; d_gene: TRBD2; v_gene: TRBV5-1; CDR3aa: ASSVAGGLNEQF
j_gene: TRBJ2-3; d_gene: TRBD1; v_gene: TRBV5-8; CDR3aa: ASSTTGQSSLASTDTQY
j_gene: TRBJ1-1; d_gene: TRBD1; v_gene: TRBV5-1; CDR3aa: ASSLGTGRGAF
j_gene: TRBJ2-3; d_gene: TRBD2; v_gene: TRBV28; CDR3aa: ASSVAGYGRAGDTQY
j_gene: TRBJ2-1; d_gene: TRBD2; v_gene: TRBV18; CDR3aa: ASSLSLGTSVTYNEQF
j_gene: TRBJ1-2; d_gene: -; v_gene: TRBV4-1; CDR3aa: ASSPSPNYGYT
j_gene: TRBJ2-2; d_gene: -; v_gene: TRBV5-1; CDR3aa: ASSWSGSNTGELF
j_gene: TRBJ2-3; d_gene: -; v_gene: TRBV29-1; CDR3aa: SVMLGYTQY
j_gene: TRBJ1-5; d_gene: TRBD1; v_gene: TRBV2; CDR3aa: ASTPQGASNQPQH
j_gene: TRBJ2-1; d_gene: TRBD2; v_gene: TRBV5-1; CDR3aa: ASSFSGSLNEQF
j_gene: TRBJ2-7; d_gene: TRBD2; v_gene: TRBV5-4; CDR3aa: ASSPGLAGVNEQY
j_gene: TRBJ2-2; d_gene: -; v_gene: TRBV25-1; CDR3aa: ASSDPRAGLNTGELF
j_gene: TRBJ2-2; d_gene: TRBD2; v_gene: TRBV27; CDR3aa: ASSDTLAGGYTGELF
j_gene: TRBJ2-3; d_gene: -; v_gene: TRBV5-1; CDR3aa: ASSLGAELSTDTQY
j_gene: TRBJ1-2; d_gene: -; v_gene: TRBV2; CDR3aa: ASSEDSLYGYT
j_gene: TRBJ1-3; d_gene: -; v_gene: TRBV5-1; CDR3aa: ASSGQGSGNTIY
j_gene: TRBJ2-7; d_gene: -; v_gene: TRBV10-2; CDR3aa: ASSSGPSSYEQY
j_gene: TRBJ1-1; d_gene: -; v_gene: TRBV7-3; CDR3aa: ASSSFEGTEAF